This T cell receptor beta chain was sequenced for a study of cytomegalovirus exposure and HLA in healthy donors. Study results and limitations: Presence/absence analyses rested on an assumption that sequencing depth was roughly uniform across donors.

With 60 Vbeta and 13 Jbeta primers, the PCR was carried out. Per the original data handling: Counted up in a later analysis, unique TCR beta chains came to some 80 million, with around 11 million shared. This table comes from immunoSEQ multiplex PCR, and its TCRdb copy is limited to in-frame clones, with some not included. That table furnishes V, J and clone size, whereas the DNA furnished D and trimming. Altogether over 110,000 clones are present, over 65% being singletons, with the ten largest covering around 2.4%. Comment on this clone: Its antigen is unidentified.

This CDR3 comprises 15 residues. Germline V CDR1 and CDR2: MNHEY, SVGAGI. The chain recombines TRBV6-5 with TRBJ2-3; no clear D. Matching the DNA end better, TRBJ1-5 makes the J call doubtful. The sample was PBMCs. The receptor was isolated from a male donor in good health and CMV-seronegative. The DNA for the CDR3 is TGTGCCAGCAGTTGGCTAGCGGGAGCGGCAGATACGCAGCATTTT. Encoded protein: CASSWLAGAADTQHF.